Listed below are T cell receptor beta chains from one sample, sequenced in a study of shared clonotypes between healthy human individuals. Clones were read by immunoSEQ multiplex PCR, and TCRdb kept only the in-frame ones, dropping some. The table records over 2 million clones, 92% of them present only once. Sequencing was done on a sample of naive CD4+ T cells from PBMCs. These receptors were obtained from a man younger than 35 in good health. Some clones in this sample may be carry-over from other donors' samples. Each CDR3 is given with its conserved first and last residue. A D gene is named only where the DNA matches it firmly.

V gene,D gene,J gene,CDR3 protein
TRBV6-5,-,TRBJ1-1,CASSYSPQGVNTEAFF
TRBV7-9,-,TRBJ2-3,CASTVSTDTQYF
TRBV28,-,TRBJ1-5,CASSSIPGYSNQPQHF
TRBV5-1,TRBD2,TRBJ2-3,CASSMTSGPPDTQYF
TRBV6-5,-,TRBJ1-1,CAAKSMNTEAFF
TRBV19,TRBD1,TRBJ2-7,CASSEWTGAMQYF
TRBV2,-,TRBJ1-1,CASAGGGWAEAFF
TRBV2,-,TRBJ1-4,CASTRPPDSEKLFF
TRBV6-5,-,TRBJ1-4,CASSYSAGVFEKLFF
TRBV7-6,-,TRBJ2-2,CASTETGELFF
TRBV5-1,TRBD2,TRBJ2-5,CASSLDRTSIPTQYF
TRBV12-5,-,TRBJ2-5,CASGLGGVRGETQYF
TRBV5-1,TRBD1,TRBJ2-5,CASSLAREGQGAGETQYF
TRBV7-9,-,TRBJ2-7,CASSSQGYEQYF
TRBV11-3,-,TRBJ2-1,CASSLGRGLDEQFF
TRBV9,-,TRBJ2-1,CATPRDHFYNEQFF
TRBV28,-,TRBJ2-1,CASSPLAPNEQFF
TRBV9,-,TRBJ1-2,CASTFGRSNYGYTF
TRBV4-1,-,TRBJ1-3,CASSQDSSSGNTIYF
TRBV28,TRBD1,TRBJ1-5,CASSFPQDRTDSNQPQHF
TRBV7-9,-,TRBJ1-1,CASTIDWVTEAFF
TRBV5-6,TRBD1,TRBJ2-1,CASSYRPGTGYNEQFF
TRBV19,TRBD2,TRBJ2-1,CASSNQALGGRQGEQFF
TRBV11-2,-,TRBJ2-7,CASSAGFEQYF